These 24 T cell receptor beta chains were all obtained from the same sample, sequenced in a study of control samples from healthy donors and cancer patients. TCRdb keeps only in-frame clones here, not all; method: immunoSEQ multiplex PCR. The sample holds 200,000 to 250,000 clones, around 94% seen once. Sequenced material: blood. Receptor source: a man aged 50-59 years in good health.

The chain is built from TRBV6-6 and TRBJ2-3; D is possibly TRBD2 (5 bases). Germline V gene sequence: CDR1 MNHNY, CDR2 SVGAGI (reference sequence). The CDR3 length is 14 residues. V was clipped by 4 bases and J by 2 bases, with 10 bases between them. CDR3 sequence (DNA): TGTGCCAGCAGTTCGGGGTCCCACACAGATACGCAGTATTTT. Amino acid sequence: CASSSGSHTDTQYF.

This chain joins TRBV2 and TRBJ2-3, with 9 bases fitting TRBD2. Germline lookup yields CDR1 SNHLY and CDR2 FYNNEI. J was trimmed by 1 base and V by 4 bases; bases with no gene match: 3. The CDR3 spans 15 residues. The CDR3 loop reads CASSGASGGTDTQYF. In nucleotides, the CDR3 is TGTGCCAGCAGTGGGGCTAGCGGGGGCACAGATACGCAGTATTTT.

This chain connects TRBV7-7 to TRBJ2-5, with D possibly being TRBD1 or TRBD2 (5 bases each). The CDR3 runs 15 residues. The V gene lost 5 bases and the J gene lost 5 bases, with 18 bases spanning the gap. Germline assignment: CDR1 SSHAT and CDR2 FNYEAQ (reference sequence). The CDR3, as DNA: TGTGCCAGCAGCCACGGGGCTTCAGAGGGGGAGACCCAGTACTTC. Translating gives CASSHGASEGETQYF.

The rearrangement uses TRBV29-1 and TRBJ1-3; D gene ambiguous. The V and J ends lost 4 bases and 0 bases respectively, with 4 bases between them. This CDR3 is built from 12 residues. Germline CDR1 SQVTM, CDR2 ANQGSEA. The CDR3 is CSVGGSGNTIYF. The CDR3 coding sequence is TGCAGCGTTGGCGGCTCTGGAAACACCATATATTTT.

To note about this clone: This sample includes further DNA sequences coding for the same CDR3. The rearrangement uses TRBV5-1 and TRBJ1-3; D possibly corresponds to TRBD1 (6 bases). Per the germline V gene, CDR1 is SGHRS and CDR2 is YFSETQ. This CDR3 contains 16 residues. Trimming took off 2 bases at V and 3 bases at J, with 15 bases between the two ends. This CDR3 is CASSFATTGGGNTIYF. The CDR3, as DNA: TGCGCCAGCAGCTTTGCTACGACAGGCGGTGGAAACACCATATATTTT.

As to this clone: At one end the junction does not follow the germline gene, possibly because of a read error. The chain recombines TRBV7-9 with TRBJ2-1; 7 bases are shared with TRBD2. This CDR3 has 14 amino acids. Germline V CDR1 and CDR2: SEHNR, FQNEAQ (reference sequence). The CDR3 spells CASSLVRDYDEQFF. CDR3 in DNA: TGTGCCAGCAGCTTAGTCAGGGACTACGATGAGCAGTTCTTC.

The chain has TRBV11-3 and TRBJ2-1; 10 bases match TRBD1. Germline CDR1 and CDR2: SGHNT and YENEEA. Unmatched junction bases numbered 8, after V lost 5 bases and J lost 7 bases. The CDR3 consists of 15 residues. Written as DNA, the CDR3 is TGTGCCAGCAGCCCGGGCAGGACAGGGGGTAATGAGCAGTTCTTC. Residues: CASSPGRTGGNEQFF.

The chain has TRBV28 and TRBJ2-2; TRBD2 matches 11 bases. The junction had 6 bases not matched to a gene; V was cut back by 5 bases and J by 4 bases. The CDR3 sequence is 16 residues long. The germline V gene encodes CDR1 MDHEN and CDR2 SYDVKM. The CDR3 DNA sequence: TGTGCCAGCAGTGGTAGCGGGGGGGCCTCCACCGGGGAGCTGTTTTTT. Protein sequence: CASSGSGGASTGELFF.

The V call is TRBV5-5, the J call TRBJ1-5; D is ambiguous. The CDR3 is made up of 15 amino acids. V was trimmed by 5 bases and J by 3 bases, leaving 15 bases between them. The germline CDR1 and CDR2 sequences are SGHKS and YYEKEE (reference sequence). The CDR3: CASSLEGQNNQPQHF. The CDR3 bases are TGTGCCAGCAGTCTTGAAGGCCAGAACAATCAGCCCCAGCATTTT. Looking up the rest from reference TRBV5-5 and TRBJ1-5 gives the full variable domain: DAGVTQSPTHLIKTRGQQVTLRCSPISGHKSVSWYQQVLGQGPQFIFQYYEKEERGRGNFPDRFSARQFPNYSSELNVNALLLGDSALYLCASSLEGQNNQPQHFGDGTRLSIL.

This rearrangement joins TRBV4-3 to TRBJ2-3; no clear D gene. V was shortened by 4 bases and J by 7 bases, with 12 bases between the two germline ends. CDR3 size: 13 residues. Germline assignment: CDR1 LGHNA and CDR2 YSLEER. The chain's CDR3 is CASSLLAEHTQYF. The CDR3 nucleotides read TGCGCCAGCAGCCTGTTGGCCGAACATACGCAGTATTTT.

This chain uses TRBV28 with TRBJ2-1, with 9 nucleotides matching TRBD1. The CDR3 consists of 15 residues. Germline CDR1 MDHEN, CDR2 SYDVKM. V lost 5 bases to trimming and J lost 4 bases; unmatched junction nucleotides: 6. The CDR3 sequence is CASSERQGDYNEQFF. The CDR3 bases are TGTGCCAGCAGTGAAAGACAGGGGGATTACAATGAGCAGTTCTTC.

This CDR3 reads CASSVSWNTEAFF. The CDR3 region has the DNA TGTGCCAGCAGTGTGTCTTGGAACACTGAAGCTTTCTTT. The V call is TRBV2, the J call TRBJ1-1, with no clear D. Per germline, CDR1 SNHLY and CDR2 FYNNEI. The CDR3 is made up of 13 amino acids. Between the trimmed V and J ends, which lost 4 bases and 1 base, there was a span of 7 bases.

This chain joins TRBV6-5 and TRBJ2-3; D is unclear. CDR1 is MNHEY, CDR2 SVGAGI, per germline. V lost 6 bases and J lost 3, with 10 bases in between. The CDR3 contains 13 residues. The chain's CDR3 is CASRGRRTDTQYF. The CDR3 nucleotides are TGTGCCAGCAGGGGCAGGCGGACAGATACGCAGTATTTT.

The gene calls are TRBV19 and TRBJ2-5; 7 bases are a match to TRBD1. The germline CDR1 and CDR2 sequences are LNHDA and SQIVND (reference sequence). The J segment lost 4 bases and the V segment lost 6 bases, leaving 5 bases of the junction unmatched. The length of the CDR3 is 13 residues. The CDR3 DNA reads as TGTGCCAGTAGCCAGACAGGGCCAGAGACCCAGTACTTC. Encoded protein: CASSQTGPETQYF.

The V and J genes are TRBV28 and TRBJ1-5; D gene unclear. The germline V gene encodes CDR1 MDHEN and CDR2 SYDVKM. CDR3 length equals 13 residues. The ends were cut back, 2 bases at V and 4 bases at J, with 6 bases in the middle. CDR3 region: CASSLLRNQPQHF. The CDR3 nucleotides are TGTGCCAGCAGTTTACTGAGGAATCAGCCCCAGCATTTT.

This CDR3 reads CASSFLRLSGANVLTF. The CDR3 nucleotides are TGTGCCAGCAGCTTCCTCCGTCTCTCTGGGGCCAACGTCCTGACTTTC. The chain is built from TRBV5-6 and TRBJ2-6, with D hard to call. Germline V gene data show CDR1 as SGHDT and CDR2 as YYEEEE. Trimming took off 2 bases at V and 0 bases at J, with 9 bases between the two ends. This CDR3 spans 16 amino acids.

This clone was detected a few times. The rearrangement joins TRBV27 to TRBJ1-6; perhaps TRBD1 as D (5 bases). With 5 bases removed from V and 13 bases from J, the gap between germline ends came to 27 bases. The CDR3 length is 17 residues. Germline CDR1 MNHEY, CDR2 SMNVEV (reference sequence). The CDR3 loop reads CASSHGPGGAPVGPLHF. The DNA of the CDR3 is TGTGCCAGCAGTCACGGGCCGGGAGGGGCCCCCGTGGGGCCCCTCCACTTT.

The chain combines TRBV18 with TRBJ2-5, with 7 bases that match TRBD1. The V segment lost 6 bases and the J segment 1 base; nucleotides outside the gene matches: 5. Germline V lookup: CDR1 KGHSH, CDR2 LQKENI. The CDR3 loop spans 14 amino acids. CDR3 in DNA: TGTGCCAGCTCCGATCGGACAGGCCAAGAGACCCAGTACTTC. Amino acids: CASSDRTGQETQYF.

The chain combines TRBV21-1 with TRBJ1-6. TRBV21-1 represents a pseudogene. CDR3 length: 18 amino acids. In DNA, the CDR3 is TGTGCCAGCAGCAAAGGTATTCGAGGGATTTGGGATAATTCACCCCTCCACTTT. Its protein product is CASSKGIRGIWDNSPLHF.

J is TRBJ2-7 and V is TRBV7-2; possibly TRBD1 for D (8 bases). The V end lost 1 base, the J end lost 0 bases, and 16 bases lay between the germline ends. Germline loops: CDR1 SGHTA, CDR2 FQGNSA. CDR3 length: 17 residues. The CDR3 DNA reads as TGTGCCAGCAGCTTAGGGCGGGGGACAGGTGCCTCCTACGAGCAGTACTTC. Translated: CASSLGRGTGASYEQYF.

The CDR3 DNA is TGTGCCAGCAGTTCCTCCACAGGTTCCTACAATGAGCAGTTCTTC. Its translation is CASSSSTGSYNEQFF. The chain recombines TRBV27 with TRBJ2-1; a weak D match, TRBD1 (5 bases). Trimming pared 4 bases from V and 1 base from J, leaving 11 bases between. The germline V gene encodes CDR1 MNHEY and CDR2 SMNVEV (reference sequence). CDR3 length: 15 residues.

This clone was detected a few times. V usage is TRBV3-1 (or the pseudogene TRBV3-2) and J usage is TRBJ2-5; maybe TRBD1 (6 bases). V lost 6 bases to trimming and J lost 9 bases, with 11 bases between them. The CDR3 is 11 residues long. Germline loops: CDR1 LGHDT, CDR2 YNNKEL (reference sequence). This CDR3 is CASRLEGAQYF. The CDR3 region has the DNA TGTGCCAGCAGGCTAGAGGGGGCCCAGTACTTC.

Here the CDR3 DNA reads TGTGCCAGCAGCCAAGCCCAATGGAACACTGAAGCTTTCTTT. As protein: CASSQAQWNTEAFF. The chain couples TRBV14 to TRBJ1-1; D uncertain. Germline CDR1 SGHDN, CDR2 FVKESK. V shed 1 base and J shed 1 base, with 7 bases lying between them. The CDR3 consists of 14 residues.

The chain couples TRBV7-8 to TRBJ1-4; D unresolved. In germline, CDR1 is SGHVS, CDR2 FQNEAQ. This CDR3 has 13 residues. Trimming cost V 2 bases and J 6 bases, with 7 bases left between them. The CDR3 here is CASSLRPDEKLFF. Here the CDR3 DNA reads TGTGCCAGCAGCTTAAGGCCGGATGAAAAACTGTTTTTT.